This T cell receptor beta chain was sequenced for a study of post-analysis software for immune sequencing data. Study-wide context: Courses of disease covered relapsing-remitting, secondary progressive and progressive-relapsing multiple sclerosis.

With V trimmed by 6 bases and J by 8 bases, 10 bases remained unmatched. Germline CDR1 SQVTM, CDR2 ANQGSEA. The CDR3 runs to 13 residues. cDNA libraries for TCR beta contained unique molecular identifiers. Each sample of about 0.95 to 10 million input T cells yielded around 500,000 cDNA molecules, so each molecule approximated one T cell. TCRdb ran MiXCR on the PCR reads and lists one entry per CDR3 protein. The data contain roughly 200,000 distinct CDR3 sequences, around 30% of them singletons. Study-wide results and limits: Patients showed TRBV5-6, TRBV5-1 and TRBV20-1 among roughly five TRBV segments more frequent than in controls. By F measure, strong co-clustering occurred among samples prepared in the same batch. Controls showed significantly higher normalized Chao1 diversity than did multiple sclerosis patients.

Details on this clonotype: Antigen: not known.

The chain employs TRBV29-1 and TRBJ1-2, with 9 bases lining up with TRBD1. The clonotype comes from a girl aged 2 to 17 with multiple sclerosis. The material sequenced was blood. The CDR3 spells CSVQTGGAGGYTF. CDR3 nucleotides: TGCAGCGTCCAAACAGGGGGCGCAGGGGGCTACACCTTC.